This T cell receptor beta chain emerged from a study of blood T cell repertoires in COVID-19. Study-wide background: PBMCs, B-cell-depleted T cells, or T cells provided the cDNA or gDNA that made up the material.

The assay was immunoSEQ multiplex PCR, and TCRdb's table has in-frame clones only and misses some. The profile covers a few hundred thousand clones, with around 90% appearing a single time and roughly 1.2% taken by the ten largest. Germline-derived CDR1 and CDR2 are SGHKS and YYEKEE (reference sequence). Germline trimming cut 2 bases from V and 0 bases from J; bases unmatched to any gene: 4. The CDR3 spans 17 residues. Individuals drawn from approximately 26 US areas were about 18 to 100 years old. This TCR came from a human donor in a cohort exposed to, infected with or recovered from COVID-19 (not recorded which). The donor label of this sample is uncertain. The sequencing sample was made of PBMCs or T cells enriched from blood (not recorded which). V usage is TRBV5-5 and J usage is TRBJ1-6, with 8 bases lining up with TRBD1. Written as DNA, the CDR3 is TGTGCCAGCAGCTTCGGCAGGGGGCTCTCCTATAATTCACCCCTCCACTTT. Its protein is CASSFGRGLSYNSPLHF.